The present T cell receptor (beta chain) was sequenced within a study of CD4 T cells in relation to SARS-CoV-2 and coronaviruses. The data were produced by immunoSEQ multiplex PCR, yet TCRdb's version contains in-frame clones alone and is incomplete. The table lists under 90,000 clones, roughly 93% of them singletons, with around 0.23% in the top ten. Before the COVID-19 pandemic, during about 2011-2019, CD4+ T cells were taken from unexposed donors. Germline values: CDR1 SGHNT, CDR2 YYREEE (reference sequence). This CDR3 has 14 residues. The V gene lost 9 bases and the J gene lost 2 bases, with 12 bases spanning the gap.

Material: naive CD4+ T cells from PBMCs. As for subset: naive CD4+ T cells isolated by negative enrichment. The source of this sequence is a human donor in good health. This sequence joins TRBV5-4 and TRBJ2-6, with D possibly called TRBD1 or TRBD2 (5 bases each). The CDR3 is CAKGWGTGANVLTF. The DNA for the CDR3 is TGTGCCAAGGGGTGGGGGACTGGGGCCAACGTCCTGACTTTC.